What follows describes a single TCR beta chain. Its cognate antigen has yet to be identified. Per-nucleotide qualities are absent, and no much larger clonotype sits a single base away. The junction shows trimming of 1 base on V and 3 bases on J, plus 9 bases between the germline ends. The germline V gene specifies KGHSH as CDR1 and LQKENI as CDR2. The CDR3 runs 14 amino acids, cysteine and phenylalanine included. Of the read, only the CDR3 DNA is kept; its 42 bases are in frame from base 1. The cohort was made up of under 800 healthy bone marrow donors. At the time of sampling, every cohort member was nominally healthy, though immune exposures that went unrecorded were likely present. The donor was CMV seronegative and belonged to the group of over 350 seronegative cohort members. A peripheral blood sample was collected from each donor, and TCR beta sequencing was performed on peripheral blood mononuclear cells. The Qiagen DNeasy Blood Extraction Kit was used to extract genomic DNA from the blood cell samples.

Libraries were made using the immunoSEQ multiplex PCR assay. For the multiplex PCR, a mixture combining 60 forward primers for TCR Vbeta segments and 13 reverse primers for TCR Jbeta segments was used. Amplification of the CDR3 region of rearranged TCR beta genes was performed with a multiplex PCR assay on genomic DNA. The Illumina HiSeq System was used to sequence the amplified TCR beta libraries as 87-base-pair reads. Regarding the original processing steps: A later analysis tallied approximately 87 million unique TCR beta chains across the 700 or so repertoires, and approximately 9.9 million of those chains were shared by two or more donors. To remove PCR and sequencing errors, raw reads were error-corrected and collapsed into unique sequences using a nearest-neighbor algorithm that merged closely related sequences. To assign V, D and J gene segments, CDR3 sequences were aligned to IMGT reference sequences. Each retained sequence needed at least a six-nucleotide match to both a V gene segment and a J gene segment. A rearrangement was called productive if the CDR3 had no stop codons and remained in frame with V and J, and every other rearrangement was called non-productive. CDR3 was defined by IMGT convention, running from the second conserved V-encoded cysteine to the conserved J-encoded phenylalanine. Sequences without an unambiguous match to a single V gene segment were excluded from the earlier analysis of 500 to 700 of the donors. In an earlier analysis of several hundred of the donors, V segments were called functional above 56.7% productive rearrangements and were called segregating when the between-donor standard deviation exceeded 5%. To diagnose cytomegalovirus status from the catalog of TCR beta chain sequences, a statistical classification framework was built. V and J gene assignment, in a later analysis, came from comparing TCR nucleotide sequences with IMGT/GENE-DB human TR gene sequences. In a later analysis, CDR3 sequences and most-parsimonious VDJ recombination scenarios were assigned using the TCRdist pipeline. In a later analysis, each TCR beta chain was defined by its CDR3 amino acid sequence together with its V-gene family, and reads lacking a unique V-gene family were excluded. In a later analysis, 500 to 700 highly shared, low-generation-probability nucleotide sequences were removed to address suspected cross-contamination and a sequencing artifact. In a later analysis, a clonal expansion index for each public chain was calculated from normalized within-repertoire ranks of inferred template counts. A later analysis computed generation probabilities with a VDJ recombination model fitted to out-of-frame rearrangements, and checked the results against IGoR. Hypergeometric tests were used in a later analysis to score TCR-TCR, TCR-HLA and TCR-CMV co-occurrence, with a repertoire-size bias correction applied to the TCR pairs. False discovery rates were estimated in a later analysis by permuting HLA or CMV assignments 20 times. In a later analysis, co-occurring TCRs were grouped with DBSCAN, and TCRdist sequence similarity was added when clustering was performed within HLA-allele-positive subsets. Repertoires with fewer than 30,000 or more than 120,000 public chains, plus five repertoires with anomalous nucleotide sharing, were excluded from co-occurrence clustering. TCRdb re-hosts the immuneACCESS table, in-frame sequences only. Its copies lack some clones; in the studies checked, an unresolved V gene accounts for under half of them, and the cause for the rest is not known. From that table come the V and J calls and clone size; the DNA was used to work out D and trimming. The table for this sample lists some 130,000 clones; 80% of them were counted only once. Over 2% of the sample is held by the ten biggest clonotypes.

The record originates from a study of cytomegalovirus exposure and HLA in healthy donors (dated by TCRdb to 2016 to 2017). The study in broad terms: An earlier analysis of approximately 550 of the donors reported approximately 300 Gb of sequence data and 120 million or so unique TCR beta sequences from roughly 200 million T cells. The study aimed to test whether cataloging public T cell receptors could reveal signatures of past pathogen exposure. The number of donors typed differed by locus, with roughly 620-640 for A, B, C, DRB1 and DQB1, 522 for DQA1, over 600 for DPA1, and 472 for DPB1. Donor age, sex, ethnicity and CMV serostatus were collected together with the repertoire data. In a later analysis, previously published TCR beta repertoires from fewer than 750 donors were re-analyzed and high-resolution HLA genotyping was added so that TCR occurrence patterns could be studied. Across some 400 genotyped donors of the cohort, an average of approximately 240,000 unique TCR beta nucleotide sequences per donor were sequenced, and around 20% of those sequences were non-productive. Rather than using new phenotypic data, the later analysis identified candidate immune exposures from TCR beta sequences and from how often those sequences occurred across donors. An earlier analysis of several hundred of the donors used high-throughput TCR beta sequencing to judge whether each TCR beta V gene segment behaved as functional or pseudogenic. A later genetic analysis used genome-wide SNP genotypes for about three fifths of the 666 donors, treating that subset as a discovery cohort. In addition to the first cohort of 650 to 800 subjects, a separate validation cohort of 130 or so different subjects was used. Approximately 310 gigabases of sequencing data and tens of millions of unique TCR sequences were included in an early release covering roughly 600 HLA-typed donors. To predict cytomegalovirus infection status, the study combined high-throughput TCR immunosequencing, statistical association of individual TCRs with disease status, and machine learning. Four to six DR-DQ haplotypes were handled as single units for association and clustering, since linkage in the cohort was strong. Using immunosequencing, the study profiled T cell repertoires from 550 to 750 subjects and related those repertoires to cytomegalovirus serostatus. The genetic ancestry cluster associated with self-reported Caucasian donors included 70% to 85% of the 350 to 500 genotyped donors. Class I and class II HLA loci were covered by the typing at four-digit resolution. All discovery cohort repertoires had been generated on a single sequencing platform. Summary of the overall study and its limitations: The study listed approximately 160 TCR beta chains as associated with cytomegalovirus. Roughly uniform sequencing depth across donors was assumed in presence/absence analyses, although this assumption may not hold. A few of the identified cytomegalovirus-associated TCR beta chains were confirmed in vitro to be specific for cytomegalovirus antigens. An association between a missense DCLRE1C variant and V-gene and J-gene trimming of TCR beta chains was found in a later genetic analysis and replicated in an independent cohort. Compared with equally common non-associated chains, HLA-associated TCR beta chains in a later analysis were more clonally expanded and had lower generation probabilities. A further reported finding was that TCR beta sequences accurately predicted the HLA-A and HLA-B alleles for most subjects in the first cohort. Only TCR beta chains were sequenced in this cohort, and the absence of alpha or paired-chain data limited detectable features. In both the original and validation cohorts, the classifier was reported to diagnose cytomegalovirus status with high specificity and sensitivity. Because HLA typing was missing for some donors at each locus, association tests included only the typed subset. In a later analysis, around 17,000 TCR beta sequences were associated with specific HLA alleles at a false discovery rate of 0.05. According to a later analysis, most CMV-associated TCR beta chains appeared to be HLA-restricted, and the HLA associations seemed to be driven largely by CMV exposure. The sequencing pipeline was judged likely to have produced a cluster of highly shared sequence variants as a technical artifact. The authors suggested that the approach could potentially be extended to other disease states and immunological phenotypes. Most TCR sequences were seen in very few donors, while some public TCRs were found in many individuals. A later genetic analysis reported fewer N-insertions in productive TCRs among donors in an Asian-associated ancestry cluster than the roughly 700-donor mean. According to a later analysis, parvovirus B19, influenza, CMV and Epstein-Barr virus appeared linked to several top co-occurrence clusters. Some IMGT-functional V segments, including TRBV6-2 and TRBV6-3, could not be distinguished by the 87-base-pair reads and were therefore excluded. Linkage disequilibrium might explain the correlated functional status among segregating V segments, but an unknown experimental factor could not be excluded. In an earlier analysis of approximately 590 of the donors, most TCR beta V segments appeared in productive rearrangements about 87% or about 30% of the time, broadly matching IMGT annotations. Immune exposure information for the cohort was limited to CMV serostatus. According to a later analysis, TCR association rates differed among HLA loci, with DRB1 alleles showing the most associated TCRs and HLA-C alleles showing the fewest. When HLA alleles, especially DR and DQ, strongly co-occurred, TCR associations were difficult to assign to individual alleles. The earlier analysis of around 600 of the donors excluded over 15 rarely observed V segments, including chromosome 9 orphons, because counts were too low.

The chain is assembled from TRBV18 and TRBJ1-1; too little of a D gene remains to name it. This TCR was sampled from a young man in good health and CMV-seronegative. Sample: PBMCs. CDR3 reads: CASSPLQSDTEAFF. The nucleotide sequence is given as TGTGCCAGCTCACCACTACAGTCAGACACTGAAGCTTTCTTT.